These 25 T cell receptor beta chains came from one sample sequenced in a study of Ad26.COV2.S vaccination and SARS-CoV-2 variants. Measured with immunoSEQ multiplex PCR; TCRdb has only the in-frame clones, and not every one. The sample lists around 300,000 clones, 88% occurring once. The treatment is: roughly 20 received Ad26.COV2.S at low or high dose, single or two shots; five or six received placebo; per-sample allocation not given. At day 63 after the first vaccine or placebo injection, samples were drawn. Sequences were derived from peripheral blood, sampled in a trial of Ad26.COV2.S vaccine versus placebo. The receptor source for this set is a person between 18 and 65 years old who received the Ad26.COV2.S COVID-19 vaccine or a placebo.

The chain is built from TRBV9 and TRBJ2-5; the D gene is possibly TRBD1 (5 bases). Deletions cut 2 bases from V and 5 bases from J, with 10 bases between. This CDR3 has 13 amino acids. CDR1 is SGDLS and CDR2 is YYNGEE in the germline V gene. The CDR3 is CASSVPGSETQYF. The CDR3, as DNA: TGTGCCAGCAGCGTTCCAGGGTCGGAGACCCAGTACTTC.

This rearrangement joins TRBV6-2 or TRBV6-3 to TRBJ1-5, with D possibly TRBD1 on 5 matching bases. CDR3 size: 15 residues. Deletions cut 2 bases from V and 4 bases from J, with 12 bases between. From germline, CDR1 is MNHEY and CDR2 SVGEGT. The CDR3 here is CASSYRGNWNQPQHF. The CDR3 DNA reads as TGTGCCAGCAGTTACCGGGGGAATTGGAATCAGCCCCAGCATTTT.

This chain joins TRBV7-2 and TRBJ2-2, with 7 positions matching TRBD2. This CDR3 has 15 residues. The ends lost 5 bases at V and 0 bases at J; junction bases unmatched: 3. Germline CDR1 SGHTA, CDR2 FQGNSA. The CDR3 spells CASSLGLANTGELFF. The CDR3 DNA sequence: TGTGCCAGCAGCCTTGGACTAGCGAACACCGGGGAGCTGTTTTTT.

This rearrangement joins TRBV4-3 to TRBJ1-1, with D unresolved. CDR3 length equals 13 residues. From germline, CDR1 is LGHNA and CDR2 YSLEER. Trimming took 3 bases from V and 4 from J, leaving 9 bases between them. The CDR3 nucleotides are TGCGCCAGCAGCCACCCCTCTGGCACTGAAGCTTTCTTT. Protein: CASSHPSGTEAFF.

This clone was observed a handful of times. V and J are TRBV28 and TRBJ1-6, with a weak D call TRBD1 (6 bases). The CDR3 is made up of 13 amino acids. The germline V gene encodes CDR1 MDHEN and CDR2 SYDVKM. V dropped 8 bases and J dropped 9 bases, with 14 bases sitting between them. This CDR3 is CASSRTVSSPLHF. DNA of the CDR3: TGTGCCAGCTCTCGGACAGTTTCTTCACCCCTCCACTTT.

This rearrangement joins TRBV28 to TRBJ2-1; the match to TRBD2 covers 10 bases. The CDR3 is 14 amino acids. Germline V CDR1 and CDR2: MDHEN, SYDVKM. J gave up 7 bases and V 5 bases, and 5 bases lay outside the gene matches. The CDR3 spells CASSDSGRANEQFF. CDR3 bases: TGTGCCAGCAGTGACAGCGGGAGGGCAAATGAGCAGTTCTTC.

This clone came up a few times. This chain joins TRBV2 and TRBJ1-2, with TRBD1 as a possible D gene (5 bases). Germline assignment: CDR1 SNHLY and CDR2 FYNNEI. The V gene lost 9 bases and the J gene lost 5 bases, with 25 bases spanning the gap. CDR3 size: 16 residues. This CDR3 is CASHFDQGTFGYGYTF. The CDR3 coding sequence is TGTGCCAGTCATTTTGATCAGGGAACCTTCGGGTATGGCTACACCTTC.

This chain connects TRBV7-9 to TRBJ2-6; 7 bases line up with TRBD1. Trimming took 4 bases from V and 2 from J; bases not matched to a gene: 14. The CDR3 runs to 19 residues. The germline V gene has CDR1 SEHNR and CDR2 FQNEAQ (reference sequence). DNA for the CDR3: TGTGCCAGCAGCTCCAGGGACAGTCCTAGGGGACCTGGGGCCAACGTCCTGACTTTC. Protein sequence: CASSSRDSPRGPGANVLTF. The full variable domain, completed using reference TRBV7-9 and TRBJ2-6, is DTGVSQNPRHKITKRGQNVTFRCDPISEHNRLYWYRQTLGQGPEFLTYFQNEAQLEKSRLLSDRFSAERPKGSFSTLEIQRTEQGDSAMYLCASSSRDSPRGPGANVLTFGAGSRLTVL.

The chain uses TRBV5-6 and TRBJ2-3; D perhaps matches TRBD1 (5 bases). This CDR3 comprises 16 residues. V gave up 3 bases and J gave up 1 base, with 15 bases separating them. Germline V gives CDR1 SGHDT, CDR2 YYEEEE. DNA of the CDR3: TGTGCCAGCAGCTCTAAGACAGTTACGGGCACAGATACGCAGTATTTT. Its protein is CASSSKTVTGTDTQYF.

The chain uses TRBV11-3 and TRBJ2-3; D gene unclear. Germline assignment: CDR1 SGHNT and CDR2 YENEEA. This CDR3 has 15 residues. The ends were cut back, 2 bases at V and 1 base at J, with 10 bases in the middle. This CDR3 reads CASSLRGWGTDTQYF. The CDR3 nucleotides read TGTGCCAGCAGCTTACGAGGTTGGGGCACAGATACGCAGTATTTT.

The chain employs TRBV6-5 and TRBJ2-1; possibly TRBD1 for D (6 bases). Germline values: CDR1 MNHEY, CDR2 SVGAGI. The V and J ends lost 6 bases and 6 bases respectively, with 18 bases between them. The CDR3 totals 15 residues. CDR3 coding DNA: TGTGCCAGCAGATATACAGGGCTTCCAGGCAATGAGCAGTTCTTC. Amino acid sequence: CASRYTGLPGNEQFF.

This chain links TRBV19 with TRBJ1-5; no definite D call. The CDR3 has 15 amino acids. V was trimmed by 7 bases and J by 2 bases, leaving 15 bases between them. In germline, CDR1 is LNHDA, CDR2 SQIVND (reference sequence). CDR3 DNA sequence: TGTGCCAGTACTGGACTTACGGCGGGCAATCAGCCCCAGCATTTT. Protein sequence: CASTGLTAGNQPQHF.

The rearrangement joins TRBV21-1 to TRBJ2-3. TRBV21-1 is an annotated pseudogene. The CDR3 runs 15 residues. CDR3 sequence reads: CASKPFRPSTDTQYF. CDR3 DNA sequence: TGTGCCAGCAAGCCGTTTAGGCCGAGCACAGATACGCAGTATTTT.

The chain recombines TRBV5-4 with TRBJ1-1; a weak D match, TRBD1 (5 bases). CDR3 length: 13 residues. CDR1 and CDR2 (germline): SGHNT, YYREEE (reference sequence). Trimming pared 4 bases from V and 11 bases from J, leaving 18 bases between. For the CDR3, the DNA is TGTGCCAGCAGCGAAAACCGGGACCGCGGTGCTTTCTTT. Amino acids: CASSENRDRGAFF.

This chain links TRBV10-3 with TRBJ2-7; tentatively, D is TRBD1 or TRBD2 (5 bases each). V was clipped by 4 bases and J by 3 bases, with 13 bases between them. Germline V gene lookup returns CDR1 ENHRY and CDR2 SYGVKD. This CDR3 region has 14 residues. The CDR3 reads CAISGGTDGYEQYF. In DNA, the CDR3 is TGTGCCATCAGTGGGGGGACGGATGGCTACGAGCAGTACTTC.

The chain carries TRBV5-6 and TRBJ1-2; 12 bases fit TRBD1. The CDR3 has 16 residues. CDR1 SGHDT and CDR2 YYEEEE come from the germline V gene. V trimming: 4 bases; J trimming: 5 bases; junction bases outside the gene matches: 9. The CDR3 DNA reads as TGTGCCAGCAGCCGGAGGTGGGACAGGGGGCTTTATGGCTACACCTTC. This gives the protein CASSRRWDRGLYGYTF.

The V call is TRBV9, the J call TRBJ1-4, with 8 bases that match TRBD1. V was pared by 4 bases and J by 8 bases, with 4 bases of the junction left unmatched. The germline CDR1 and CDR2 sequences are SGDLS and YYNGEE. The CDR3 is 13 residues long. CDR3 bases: TGTGCCAGCAGCACGTGGACAGGGGAAAAACTGTTTTTT. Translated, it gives CASSTWTGEKLFF.

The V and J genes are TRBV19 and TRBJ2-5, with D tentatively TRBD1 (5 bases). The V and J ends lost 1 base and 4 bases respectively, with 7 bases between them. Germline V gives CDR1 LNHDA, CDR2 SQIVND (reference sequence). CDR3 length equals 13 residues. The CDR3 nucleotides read TGTGCCAGTAGTATAGGGCAGGGAGAGACCCAGTACTTC. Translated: CASSIGQGETQYF. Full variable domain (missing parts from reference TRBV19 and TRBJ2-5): DGGITQSPKYLFRKEGQNVTLSCEQNLNHDAMYWYRQDPGQGLRLIYYSQIVNDFQKGDIAEGYSVSREKKESFPLTVTSAQKNPTAFYLCASSIGQGETQYFGPGTRLLVL.

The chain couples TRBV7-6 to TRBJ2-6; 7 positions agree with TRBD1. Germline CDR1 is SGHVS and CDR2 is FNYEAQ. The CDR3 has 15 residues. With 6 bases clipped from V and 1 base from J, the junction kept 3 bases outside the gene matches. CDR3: CASRKTGSGANVLTF. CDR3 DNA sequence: TGTGCCAGCAGAAAGACAGGGTCTGGGGCCAACGTCCTGACTTTC.

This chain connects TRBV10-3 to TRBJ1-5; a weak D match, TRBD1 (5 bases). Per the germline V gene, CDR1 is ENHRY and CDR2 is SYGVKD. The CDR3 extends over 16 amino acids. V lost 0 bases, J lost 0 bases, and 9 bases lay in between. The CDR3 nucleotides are TGTGCCATCAGTGAGTCGACAGCTAATAGCAATCAGCCCCAGCATTTT. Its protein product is CAISESTANSNQPQHF.

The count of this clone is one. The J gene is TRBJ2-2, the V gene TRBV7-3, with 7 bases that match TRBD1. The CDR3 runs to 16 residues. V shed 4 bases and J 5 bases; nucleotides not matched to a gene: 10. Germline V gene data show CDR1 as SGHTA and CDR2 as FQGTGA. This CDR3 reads CASSSPRGSSTGELFF. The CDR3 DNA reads TGTGCCAGCAGCTCCCCCAGGGGGAGTAGTACCGGGGAGCTGTTTTTT.

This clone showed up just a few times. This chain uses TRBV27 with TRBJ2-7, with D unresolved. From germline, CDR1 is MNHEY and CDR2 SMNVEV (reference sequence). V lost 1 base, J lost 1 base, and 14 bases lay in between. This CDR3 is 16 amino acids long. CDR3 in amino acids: CASSLFSRRNSYEQYF. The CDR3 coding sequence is TGTGCCAGCAGTTTATTTTCTAGGAGAAATTCCTACGAGCAGTACTTC.

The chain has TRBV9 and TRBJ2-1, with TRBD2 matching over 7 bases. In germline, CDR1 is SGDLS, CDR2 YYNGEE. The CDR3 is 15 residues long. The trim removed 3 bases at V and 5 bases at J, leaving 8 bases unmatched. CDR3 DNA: TGTGCCAGCAGCGCCGGACTAGGGGTCAACAATGAGCAGTTCTTC. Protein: CASSAGLGVNNEQFF.

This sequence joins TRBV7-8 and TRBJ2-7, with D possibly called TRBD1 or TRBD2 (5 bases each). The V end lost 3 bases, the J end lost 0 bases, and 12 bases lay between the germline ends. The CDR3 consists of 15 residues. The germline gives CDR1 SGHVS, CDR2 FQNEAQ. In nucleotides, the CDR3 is TGTGCCAGCAGCTTGGGGGTGGGGGACTCCTACGAGCAGTACTTC. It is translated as CASSLGVGDSYEQYF. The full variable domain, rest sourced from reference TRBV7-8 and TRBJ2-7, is GAGVSQSPRYKVAKRGQDVALRCDPISGHVSLFWYQQALGQGPEFLTYFQNEAQLDKSGLPSDRFFAERPEGSVSTLKIQRTQQEDSAVYLCASSLGVGDSYEQYFGPGTRLTVT.

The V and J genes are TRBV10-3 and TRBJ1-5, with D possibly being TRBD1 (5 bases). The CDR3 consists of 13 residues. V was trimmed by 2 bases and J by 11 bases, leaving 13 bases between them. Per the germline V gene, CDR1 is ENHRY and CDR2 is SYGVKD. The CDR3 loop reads CAISEPGGKAQHF. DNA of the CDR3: TGTGCCATCAGTGAGCCTGGGGGAAAGGCCCAGCATTTT.